The 31 T cell receptor beta chains below were found in one sample sequenced in a study of cytomegalovirus exposure and HLA in healthy donors. The assay was immunoSEQ multiplex PCR, and TCRdb's table has in-frame clones only and misses some. This table has about 270,000 clones, 65% to 90% appearing once. The source material was PBMCs. The source is a woman aged 18-29 years in good health and CMV-seronegative.

The rearrangement uses TRBV30 and TRBJ1-2; 10 bases line up with TRBD1. The trim removed 4 bases at V and 3 bases at J, leaving 5 bases unmatched. From germline, CDR1 is GTSNPN and CDR2 SVGIG (reference sequence). The CDR3 has 14 amino acids. The CDR3 region is CAWTHGQGDYGYTF. The CDR3 DNA follows: TGTGCCTGGACCCACGGACAGGGGGACTATGGCTACACCTTC.

The rearrangement links TRBV10-3 to TRBJ2-7, with 8 bases lining up with TRBD2. The CDR3 is 13 amino acids. The J segment lost 2 bases and the V segment lost 7 bases, leaving 4 bases of the junction unmatched. The germline V gene encodes CDR1 ENHRY and CDR2 SYGVKD. CDR3 protein: CAITAGGPYEQYF. The CDR3 coding sequence is TGTGCCATCACGGCGGGAGGTCCCTACGAGCAGTACTTC.

The rearrangement uses TRBV5-4 and TRBJ1-3, with 8 bases aligning to TRBD1. The CDR3 spans 15 residues. Looked up from germline, CDR1 is SGHNT and CDR2 is YYREEE (reference sequence). The J segment lost 2 bases and the V segment lost 5 bases, leaving 6 bases of the junction unmatched. In DNA, the CDR3 is TGTGCCAGCAGTCTCGAGGGACAGGCTGGAAACACCATATATTTT. Encoded protein: CASSLEGQAGNTIYF.

This chain uses TRBV5-1 with TRBJ1-4; unclear D gene. Deletions cut 6 bases from V and 4 bases from J, with 16 bases between. The CDR3 is made up of 15 amino acids. Germline CDR1 and CDR2: SGHRS and YFSETQ. In DNA form, the CDR3 reads TGCGCCAGCACAAATCGGGGAACCCGTAATGAAAAACTGTTTTTT. As protein: CASTNRGTRNEKLFF.

This clone was observed once. Possible read error: a much larger clone is one base away. This chain connects TRBV19 to TRBJ2-7, with 10 bases lining up with TRBD1. This CDR3 spans 13 amino acids. CDR1 and CDR2 from the germline V gene are LNHDA and SQIVND (reference sequence). The CDR3: CASSRDRGNEQYF. The DNA of the CDR3 is TGTGCCAGCAGTAGGGACAGGGGCAACGAGCAGTACTTC.

The V and J genes are TRBV28 and TRBJ1-3, with 9 bases aligning to TRBD1. Germline-derived CDR1 and CDR2 are MDHEN and SYDVKM. V gave up 10 bases and J gave up 0 bases; unmatched junction bases: 13. The length of the CDR3 is 17 residues. For the CDR3, the DNA is TGTGCCACCGACACTACCGGGACAGGGACCTCTGGAAACACCATATATTTT. Translating it yields CATDTTGTGTSGNTIYF.

In this sample, this clone turned up once. The V and J genes are TRBV6-5 and TRBJ1-2; TRBD1 matches 7 bases. The V gene end was trimmed by 6 bases and the J gene end by 2 bases; junction bases not matched to a gene: 6. CDR3 length: 14 residues. CDR1 and CDR2 (germline): MNHEY, SVGAGI. The CDR3 region has the DNA TGTGCCAGCAGCATAACAGGGGAGAACTATGGCTACACCTTC. Its protein is CASSITGENYGYTF.

The chain combines TRBV18 with TRBJ2-7, with TRBD1 identical over 9 bases. Looked up from germline, CDR1 is KGHSH and CDR2 is LQKENI. The CDR3 is 17 residues long. The V segment lost 0 bases and the J segment 0 bases; nucleotides outside the gene matches: 6. CDR3 in DNA: TGTGCCAGCTCACCACCTTATGCACAGGGGGCCTCCTACGAGCAGTACTTC. It codes for CASSPPYAQGASYEQYF.

The rearrangement uses TRBV30 and TRBJ1-4; D remains unclear. V was pared by 3 bases and J by 10 bases, with 9 bases between. The germline V gene has CDR1 GTSNPN and CDR2 SVGIG (reference sequence). There are 11 residues in the CDR3. The CDR3 DNA reads as TGTGCCTGGAGGGAGGGTGGAAAACTGTTTTTT. It translates to CAWREGGKLFF. The whole variable domain, filled in from reference TRBV30 and TRBJ1-4, reads SQTIHQWPATLVQPVGSPLSLECTVEGTSNPNLYWYRQAAGRGLQLLFYSVGIGQISSEVPQNLSASRPQDRQFILSSKKLLLSDSGFYLCAWREGGKLFFGSGTQLSVL.

The gene calls are TRBV7-8 and TRBJ2-7; TRBD1 aligns across 8 bases. Germline CDR1 reads SGHVS; CDR2 reads FQNEAQ. The length of the CDR3 is 15 residues. V shed 5 bases and J 1 base; nucleotides not matched to a gene: 7. The CDR3: CASSQGTGLSYEQYF. CDR3 nucleotides: TGTGCCAGCAGCCAGGGGACAGGTCTTTCCTACGAGCAGTACTTC.

The chain uses TRBV30 and TRBJ2-7; the D gene is possibly TRBD1 (7 bases). The length of the CDR3 is 14 residues. V lost 5 bases and J 5 bases, leaving 19 bases between the germline ends. CDR1 and CDR2 (germline): GTSNPN, SVGIG (reference sequence). This CDR3 is CAWDPLAGGNEQYF. The DNA of the CDR3 is TGTGCCTGGGACCCCCTGGCAGGGGGGAACGAGCAGTACTTC.

The V call is TRBV10-3, the J call TRBJ2-3; 13 bases are a match to TRBD2. The CDR3 runs 16 residues. CDR1 and CDR2 from the germline V gene are ENHRY and SYGVKD. J was trimmed by 2 bases and V by 4 bases; bases with no gene match: 3. The CDR3 is CAISAGLAGVTDTQYF. DNA for the CDR3: TGTGCCATCAGTGCCGGACTAGCGGGGGTCACAGATACGCAGTATTTT.

The table lists this clone with a few counts. The chain has TRBV7-8 and TRBJ1-3; no clear D gene. This CDR3 is built from 14 residues. V lost 7 bases to trimming and J lost 0 bases, with 10 bases between them. Germline CDR1 SGHVS, CDR2 FQNEAQ. The CDR3 protein is CASTPGVSGNTIYF. CDR3 DNA: TGTGCCAGCACCCCCGGGGTCTCTGGAAACACCATATATTTT.

The chain uses TRBV11-2 and TRBJ2-2; a possible D gene is TRBD2 (5 bases). Deletions cut 0 bases from V and 6 bases from J, with 14 bases between. From germline, CDR1 is SGHAT and CDR2 FQNNGV. The CDR3 loop spans 16 amino acids. The DNA of the CDR3 is TGTGCCAGCAGCTTAGATCCGTGGGAGAAGCCCGGGGAGCTGTTTTTT. This encodes CASSLDPWEKPGELFF.

J is TRBJ2-5 and V is TRBV29-1; 7 nucleotides line up with TRBD2. V was pared by 3 bases and J by 5 bases, with 6 bases of the junction left unmatched. The CDR3 extends over 13 amino acids. Germline V lookup: CDR1 SQVTM, CDR2 ANQGSEA. The CDR3, as DNA: TGCAGCGTTGAGAGTAGCGGGCTGGAGACCCAGTACTTC. Its translation: CSVESSGLETQYF.

The J gene is TRBJ1-2, the V gene TRBV4-1; a possible D gene is TRBD1 (5 bases). In germline, CDR1 is MGHRA, CDR2 YSYEKL. The ends were cut back, 0 bases at V and 6 bases at J, with 14 bases in the middle. The CDR3 covers 15 residues. CDR3 sequence (DNA): TGCGCCAGCAGCCAAGATCGAGACAGAACCAATGGCTACACCTTC. This codes for CASSQDRDRTNGYTF.

The gene calls are TRBV29-1 and TRBJ1-2; 7 bases are shared with TRBD1. The CDR3 sequence is 11 residues long. With 2 bases clipped from V and 8 bases from J, the junction kept 2 bases outside the gene matches. Germline V gene data show CDR1 as SQVTM and CDR2 as ANQGSEA. This chain's CDR3 is CSVETGVGYTF. The CDR3 nucleotides are TGCAGCGTTGAAACAGGGGTCGGCTACACCTTC.

The chain recombines TRBV29-1 with TRBJ1-1, with D unclear. Germline-derived CDR1 and CDR2 are SQVTM and ANQGSEA. The V and J ends lost 7 bases and 2 bases respectively, with 14 bases between them. The CDR3 is 13 residues long. CDR3 in DNA: TGCAGCGCCTATCGATCAGGTAACACTGAAGCTTTCTTT. Translating gives CSAYRSGNTEAFF. Full variable domain (rest looked up from reference TRBV29-1 and TRBJ1-1): SAVISQKPSRDICQRGTSLTIQCQVDSQVTMMFWYRQQPGQSLTLIATANQGSEATYESGFVIDKFPISRPNLTFSTLTVSNMSPEDSSIYLCSAYRSGNTEAFFGQGTRLTVV.

The gene calls are TRBV7-9 and TRBJ2-5; 9 bases match TRBD2. The CDR3 is 15 amino acids. V gave up 1 base and J gave up 5 bases; unmatched junction bases: 5. Germline assignment: CDR1 SEHNR and CDR2 FQNEAQ (reference sequence). CDR3 DNA: TGTGCCAGCAGCTTAGTAGCGGGGGTAGGGGAGACCCAGTACTTC. As protein: CASSLVAGVGETQYF.

The V and J genes are TRBV28 and TRBJ2-1; 9 nucleotides align to TRBD1. This CDR3 contains 19 residues. Losses at the gene ends were 2 bases for V and 3 bases for J; bases not matched to a gene: 14. Germline CDR1 and CDR2: MDHEN and SYDVKM. CDR3 in amino acids: CASSLPSEWTGAIYNEQFF. The CDR3 bases are TGTGCCAGCAGTTTACCCTCTGAGTGGACAGGGGCTATCTACAATGAGCAGTTCTTC.

The CDR3 DNA reads TGCGCCAGCAGTGAGTCGGGTGGGGCCGCACACAATGAGCAGTTCTTC. It yields the protein CASSESGGAAHNEQFF. The chain uses TRBV10-1 and TRBJ2-1; D might be TRBD1 (5 bases). The V gene lost 0 bases and the J gene lost 5 bases, with 14 bases spanning the gap. There are 16 residues in the CDR3. CDR1 is WNHNN and CDR2 is SYGVQD in the germline V gene (reference sequence).

This chain joins TRBV15 and TRBJ1-5; 7 nucleotides line up with TRBD1. From germline, CDR1 is LNHNV and CDR2 YYDKDF (reference sequence). J gave up 0 bases and V 1 base, and 18 bases lay outside the gene matches. The CDR3 totals 21 residues. As DNA, the CDR3 is TGTGCCACCAGCAGAGCGGGATCGGTTGGCAGGGGGGAGAGTAGCAATCAGCCCCAGCATTTT. Protein: CATSRAGSVGRGESSNQPQHF.

This sequence joins TRBV19 and TRBJ2-1, with TRBD2 matching over 11 bases. Germline V lookup: CDR1 LNHDA, CDR2 SQIVND (reference sequence). Trimming took 8 bases from V and 0 from J; bases not matched to a gene: 3. The CDR3 runs to 15 residues. CDR3 DNA: TGTGCCAGTGTCACTAGCGGGGGCTCCTACAATGAGCAGTTCTTC. Translated: CASVTSGGSYNEQFF.

The chain uses TRBV7-7 and TRBJ2-5; 8 nucleotides match TRBD2. The CDR3 has 18 amino acids. Germline CDR1 is SSHAT and CDR2 is FNYEAQ (reference sequence). V was clipped by 1 base and J by 5 bases; unmatched bases: 15. DNA for the CDR3: TGTGCCAGCAGCTTAGATGGGCCTAGCGGGTTCCAGTGGGAGACCCAGTACTTC. It specifies CASSLDGPSGFQWETQYF.

The chain uses TRBV6-1 and TRBJ2-7; 9 bases agree with TRBD2. Germline V lookup: CDR1 MNHNS, CDR2 SASEGT. The V gene end was trimmed by 3 bases and the J gene end by 3 bases; junction bases not matched to a gene: 9. The CDR3 is 16 amino acids. For the CDR3, the DNA is TGTGCCAGCAGTGAGCGGGAGGGCCGGATCATCTACGAGCAGTACTTC. This codes for CASSEREGRIIYEQYF.

The chain carries TRBV7-9 and TRBJ2-7; 8 nucleotides agree with TRBD2. There are 15 residues in the CDR3. The V gene's germline CDR1 is SEHNR and CDR2 FQNEAQ (reference sequence). V trimming: 1 base; J trimming: 3 bases; junction bases outside the gene matches: 5. CDR3 sequence (DNA): TGTGCCAGCAGCTTAGGCGGGGGGCGGCTCTACGAGCAGTACTTC. Amino acids: CASSLGGGRLYEQYF.

This chain joins TRBV6-5 and TRBJ1-1; D is unresolved. The length of the CDR3 is 13 residues. From germline, CDR1 is MNHEY and CDR2 SVGAGI. Deletions cut 7 bases from V and 4 bases from J, with 13 bases between. CDR3 DNA: TGTGCCAGCACCCGAAAGCCGAGCACTGAAGCTTTCTTT. It yields the protein CASTRKPSTEAFF.

This chain connects TRBV28 to TRBJ2-1; a weak D match, TRBD2 (5 bases). Trimming stripped 5 bases from V and 6 bases from J, with 11 bases between. CDR3 size: 13 residues. Germline V CDR1 and CDR2: MDHEN, SYDVKM. CDR3 loop: CASSPRVPNEQFF. The CDR3 DNA follows: TGTGCCAGCAGTCCGAGGGTCCCCAATGAGCAGTTCTTC.

This chain connects TRBV18 to TRBJ1-1, with 8 bases lining up with TRBD1. This CDR3 is built from 14 residues. With V trimmed by 5 bases and J by 4 bases, 6 bases remained unmatched. Germline V gene sequence: CDR1 KGHSH, CDR2 LQKENI. In nucleotides, the CDR3 is TGTGCCAGCTCAGCTGGACAGGGATTCACTGAAGCTTTCTTT. This encodes CASSAGQGFTEAFF.

The chain employs TRBV30 and TRBJ1-1, with D perhaps TRBD1 (5 bases). Germline CDR1 reads GTSNPN; CDR2 reads SVGIG (reference sequence). The CDR3 runs to 13 residues. V was shortened by 1 base and J by 6 bases, with 12 bases between the two germline ends. The CDR3 reads CAWSEGVKAEAFF. The DNA of the CDR3 is TGTGCCTGGAGTGAAGGGGTCAAGGCTGAAGCTTTCTTT.

V usage is TRBV5-4 and J usage is TRBJ2-7; 7 nucleotides line up with TRBD1. Germline assignment: CDR1 SGHNT and CDR2 YYREEE (reference sequence). This CDR3 has 14 residues. With V trimmed by 7 bases and J by 0 bases, 7 bases remained unmatched. The CDR3 loop reads CASSLGQTSYEQYF. The CDR3 bases are TGTGCCAGCTCCCTGGGACAGACCTCCTACGAGCAGTACTTC.